Listed below are T cell receptor beta chains from one sample, sequenced in a study of blood T cell repertoires in COVID-19. Assay: immunoSEQ multiplex PCR; the TCRdb copy retains only in-frame clones and omits some. Among about 130,000 clones listed, about 70% were seen once. Material for sequencing was peripheral blood. All receptors come from a woman in her 70s with acute or convalescent COVID-19. The CDR3 runs from the conserved cysteine through the conserved F or W. Where a row states a size, it is once, few, many or the class of an expanded clone; other rows omit it.

abundance: -; v_gene: TRBV27; j_gene: TRBJ2-6; CDR3aa: CASSLRNDRANVLTF
abundance: -; v_gene: TRBV12-3/TRBV12-4; j_gene: TRBJ1-5; CDR3aa: CASSFRDRQPQHF
abundance: -; v_gene: TRBV11-2; j_gene: TRBJ2-5; CDR3aa: CASSMGLAGPQETQYF
abundance: -; v_gene: TRBV18; j_gene: TRBJ2-1; CDR3aa: CASSPRGYNEQFF
abundance: -; v_gene: TRBV5-6; j_gene: TRBJ2-7; CDR3aa: CASSTAGTGLKSYEQYF
abundance: -; v_gene: TRBV15; j_gene: TRBJ2-7; CDR3aa: CATSQTGAWEQYF
abundance: few; v_gene: TRBV5-6; j_gene: TRBJ2-5; CDR3aa: CASSLAGTSGAGYF
abundance: -; v_gene: TRBV19; j_gene: TRBJ2-7; CDR3aa: CASRSGVHEQYF
abundance: few; v_gene: TRBV23-1; j_gene: TRBJ1-6; CDR3aa: CASSQADGGPYNSPLHF
abundance: -; v_gene: TRBV6-2/TRBV6-3; j_gene: TRBJ1-2; CDR3aa: CASSYASGGDYTF
abundance: once; v_gene: TRBV19; j_gene: TRBJ1-1; CDR3aa: CASKRPNTEAFF
abundance: few; v_gene: TRBV11-3; j_gene: TRBJ1-2; CDR3aa: CASSLEVSRDRETYGYTF
abundance: -; v_gene: TRBV19; j_gene: TRBJ2-5; CDR3aa: CASSSTGGPQYF
abundance: -; v_gene: TRBV3-1/TRBV3-2; j_gene: TRBJ2-1; CDR3aa: CASEGQGTYNEQFF
abundance: -; v_gene: TRBV4-1; j_gene: TRBJ2-6; CDR3aa: CASSEVGGTGANVLTF
abundance: -; v_gene: TRBV7-9; j_gene: TRBJ2-2; CDR3aa: CAAGSAGVDTGELFF
abundance: -; v_gene: TRBV28; j_gene: TRBJ1-2; CDR3aa: CASSLEGRNNYGYTF
abundance: -; v_gene: TRBV18; j_gene: TRBJ2-1; CDR3aa: CASSPLAGISYNEQFF
abundance: -; v_gene: TRBV10-3; j_gene: TRBJ1-4; CDR3aa: CAISESGTATNEKLFF
abundance: -; v_gene: TRBV10-2; j_gene: TRBJ1-2; CDR3aa: CASSDFGQGREGYGYTF
abundance: -; v_gene: TRBV2; j_gene: TRBJ2-2; CDR3aa: CASSEQGAAVGELFF
abundance: many; v_gene: TRBV5-8; j_gene: TRBJ2-2; CDR3aa: CASSRPTSGTNTGELFF
abundance: -; v_gene: TRBV9; j_gene: TRBJ1-1; CDR3aa: CASSPTVGGSTEAFF
abundance: -; v_gene: TRBV2; j_gene: TRBJ1-2; CDR3aa: CASSSDNLLGYTF